These 16 T cell receptor beta chains were sequenced from one sample in a study of technical replicates of blood from a handful of donors. Libraries were prepared by immunoSEQ multiplex PCR; TCRdb keeps only in-frame clonotypes and omits some of them. Here the sample spans 50,000 to 70,000 clones, about nine tenths being singletons. Input material: PBMCs. Every receptor here comes from a human donor in good health. Some clones in this sample may be carry-over from other donors' samples.

The V call is TRBV15, the J call TRBJ2-3; TRBD2 aligns across 12 bases. Germline V gives CDR1 LNHNV, CDR2 YYDKDF (reference sequence). This CDR3 is 17 amino acids long. Trimming removed 0 bases from V and 2 bases from J; junction bases left unmatched: 3. In DNA form, the CDR3 reads TGTGCCACCAGCAGAGATCGACTAGCGGGAGACACAGATACGCAGTATTTT. The encoded protein is CATSRDRLAGDTDTQYF.

The chain uses TRBV13 and TRBJ2-3, with 11 nucleotides matching TRBD2. From germline, CDR1 is PRHDT and CDR2 FYEKMQ (reference sequence). CDR3 length: 14 residues. The junction had 4 bases not matched to a gene; V was cut back by 7 bases and J by 4 bases. The CDR3 loop is CASIAGGGADTQYF. The CDR3 bases are TGTGCCAGCATAGCGGGAGGGGGTGCAGATACGCAGTATTTT. Variable domain in full (rest from reference TRBV13 and TRBJ2-3): AAGVIQSPRHLIKEKRETATLKCYPIPRHDTVYWYQQGPGQDPQFLISFYEKMQSDKGSIPDRFSAQQFSDYHSELNMSSLELGDSALYFCASIAGGGADTQYFGPGTRLTVL.

The chain uses TRBV7-3 and TRBJ1-2, with D unclear. Germline V CDR1 and CDR2: SGHTA, FQGTGA. This CDR3 is 15 amino acids long. Deletions cut 6 bases from V and 4 bases from J, with 18 bases between. CDR3 DNA sequence: TGTGCCAGCAGTCCGGACTCCAGGTCTTTCTATGGCTACACCTTC. Encoded protein: CASSPDSRSFYGYTF.

J is TRBJ2-1 and V is TRBV5-1; a weak D match, TRBD1 (6 bases). CDR3 length: 15 residues. CDR1 and CDR2 from the germline V gene are SGHRS and YFSETQ. V lost 4 bases and J 4 bases, leaving 15 bases between the germline ends. The CDR3 spells CASSPTGTTYNEQFF. The CDR3, as DNA: TGCGCCAGCAGCCCAACCGGGACAACTTACAATGAGCAGTTCTTC.

The chain links TRBV6-6 to TRBJ1-6; D not certain. CDR1 and CDR2 from the germline V gene are MNHNY and SVGAGI (reference sequence). Trimming removed 0 bases from V and 8 bases from J, with 8 bases in between. The CDR3 covers 14 residues. The CDR3 region has the DNA TGTGCCAGCAGTTACTCGTTCCGGGATTCACCCCTCCACTTT. Encoded protein: CASSYSFRDSPLHF.

J is TRBJ2-3 and V is TRBV10-3, with 14 bases aligning to TRBD2. J gave up 0 bases and V 6 bases, and 5 bases lay outside the gene matches. Germline CDR1 reads ENHRY; CDR2 reads SYGVKD. The CDR3 consists of 17 residues. CDR3 coding DNA: TGTGCCATCAGCAGGACTAGCGGGGGGACTAGCACAGATACGCAGTATTTT. Translating gives CAISRTSGGTSTDTQYF.

This sequence joins TRBV7-2 and TRBJ2-3, with 8 bases fitting TRBD2. CDR3 size: 16 residues. V trimming: 3 bases; J trimming: 2 bases; junction bases outside the gene matches: 7. CDR1 SGHTA and CDR2 FQGNSA come from the germline V gene. CDR3 sequence: CASSFFIAGNTDTQYF. The CDR3 DNA is TGTGCCAGCAGCTTCTTTATAGCGGGGAACACAGATACGCAGTATTTT. Using reference TRBV7-2 and TRBJ2-3 for the parts outside the CDR3, the full variable domain is GAGVSQSPSNKVTEKGKDVELRCDPISGHTALYWYRQSLGQGLEFLIYFQGNSAPDKSGLPSDRFSAERTGGSVSTLTIQRTQQEDSAVYLCASSFFIAGNTDTQYFGPGTRLTVL.

V is TRBV4-2 and J is TRBJ2-7; D might be TRBD1 (6 bases). This CDR3 is built from 14 residues. The V end was cut by 1 base, the J end by 5 bases, with 12 bases between. Germline values: CDR1 LGHNA, CDR2 YNFKEQ. In DNA, the CDR3 is TGTGCCAGCAGCCAAGTATACAGGGACAACGAGCAGTACTTC. The encoded protein is CASSQVYRDNEQYF.

J is TRBJ1-5 and V is TRBV5-1; no firm D call. The CDR3 is made up of 13 amino acids. CDR1 and CDR2 from the germline V gene are SGHRS and YFSETQ. Trimming took 2 bases from V and 6 from J, leaving 9 bases between them. The CDR3 nucleotides are TGCGCCAGCAGCTTCGGGGAAGGTCAGCCCCAGCATTTT. Translated: CASSFGEGQPQHF.

The chain couples TRBV7-9 to TRBJ1-6, with a possible D match to TRBD1 (5 bases). CDR1 is SEHNR, CDR2 FQNEAQ, per germline (reference sequence). V was trimmed by 2 bases and J by 10 bases, leaving 12 bases between them. CDR3 size: 14 residues. The CDR3 region is CASSLRQLRSPLHF. The CDR3 region has the DNA TGTGCCAGCAGCTTAAGACAGTTACGGTCACCCCTCCACTTT.

The CDR3 DNA follows: TGTGCCTGGAGTGTCGTGGGACAGCCCTACGAGCAGTACTTC. Its protein is CAWSVVGQPYEQYF. The rearrangement joins TRBV30 to TRBJ2-7; 7 bases map to TRBD1. J gave up 2 bases and V 0 bases, and 4 bases lay outside the gene matches. The CDR3 is 14 amino acids. CDR1 and CDR2 (germline): GTSNPN, SVGIG (reference sequence).

The chain carries TRBV15 and TRBJ2-2; 7 positions match TRBD1. V trimming: 3 bases; J trimming: 7 bases; junction bases outside the gene matches: 5. Per the germline V gene, CDR1 is LNHNV and CDR2 is YYDKDF (reference sequence). The CDR3 is 14 amino acids. The CDR3 DNA reads as TGTGCCACCAGCAGGGGTAACAGGGGCGGGGAGCTGTTTTTT. Its protein product is CATSRGNRGGELFF.

This sequence joins TRBV7-2 and TRBJ2-7; no reliable D call. Trimming took off 1 base at V and 2 bases at J, with 9 bases between the two ends. This CDR3 is 14 amino acids long. Germline CDR1 and CDR2: SGHTA and FQGNSA. In nucleotides, the CDR3 is TGTGCCAGCAGCTTAGGGCACCATCCCTACGAGCAGTACTTC. This gives the protein CASSLGHHPYEQYF.

The chain carries TRBV30 and TRBJ1-5; 8 bases align to TRBD1. The germline gives CDR1 GTSNPN, CDR2 SVGIG (reference sequence). The V gene end was trimmed by 1 base and the J gene end by 7 bases; junction bases not matched to a gene: 6. The CDR3 spans 14 residues. Here the CDR3 reads CAWSDGQGRQPQHF. The DNA for the CDR3 is TGTGCCTGGAGTGACGGACAGGGTCGGCAGCCCCAGCATTTT.

V gene TRBV29-1 combines with J gene TRBJ1-1; 9 bases align to TRBD1. This CDR3 has 15 residues. The V gene end was trimmed by 6 bases and the J gene end by 4 bases; junction bases not matched to a gene: 12. CDR1 and CDR2 (germline): SQVTM, ANQGSEA. CDR3 region: CSVRQDRGAGTEAFF. As DNA, the CDR3 is TGCAGCGTACGTCAGGACAGGGGCGCCGGCACTGAAGCTTTCTTT.

CDR3 sequence reads: CASSPTPGREGYEQYF. The CDR3 bases are TGTGCCAGCAGCCCCACCCCCGGACGGGAGGGATACGAGCAGTACTTC. The V call is TRBV9, the J call TRBJ2-7; 8 bases fit TRBD2. J was trimmed by 4 bases and V by 4 bases; bases with no gene match: 13. Germline V gives CDR1 SGDLS, CDR2 YYNGEE. The CDR3 is made up of 16 amino acids.